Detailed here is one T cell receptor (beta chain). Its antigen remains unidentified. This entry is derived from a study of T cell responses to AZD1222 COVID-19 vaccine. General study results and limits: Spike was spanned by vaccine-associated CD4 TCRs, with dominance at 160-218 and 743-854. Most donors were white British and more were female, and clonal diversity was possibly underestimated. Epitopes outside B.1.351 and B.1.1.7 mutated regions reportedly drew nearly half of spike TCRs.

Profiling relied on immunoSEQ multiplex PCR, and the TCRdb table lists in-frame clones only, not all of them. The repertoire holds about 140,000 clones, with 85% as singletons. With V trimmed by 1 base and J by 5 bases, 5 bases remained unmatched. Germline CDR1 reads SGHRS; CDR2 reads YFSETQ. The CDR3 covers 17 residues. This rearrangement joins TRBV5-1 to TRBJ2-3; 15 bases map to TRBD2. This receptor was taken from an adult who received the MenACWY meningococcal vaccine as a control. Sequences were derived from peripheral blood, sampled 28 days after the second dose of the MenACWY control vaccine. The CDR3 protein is CASSLTGTSGGKDTQYF. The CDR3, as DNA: TGCGCCAGCAGCTTGACCGGGACTAGCGGGGGGAAAGATACGCAGTATTTT.